A single sample is the source of the 29 T cell receptor beta chains below, sequenced in a study of T cells in Graves' hyperthyroidism and ophthalmopathy. TCR beta CDR3 regions were amplified from RNA. Carried out on the TCR CDR3, a first-round RT-PCR used the HTBI primer set. Each CDR3 protein gets one entry after TCRdb re-called the multiplex PCR reads with MiXCR. The sample carries approximately 600,000 distinct CDR3 sequences, less than 25% recorded once. Specimen: blood. The receptors come from a man under 40 with Graves' ophthalmopathy.

This clonotype was picked up many times. This chain connects TRBV3-1 to TRBJ2-1; 11 nucleotides match TRBD2. CDR1 LGHDT and CDR2 YNNKEL come from the germline V gene (reference sequence). V was clipped by 0 bases and J by 6 bases; unmatched bases: 4. CDR3 size: 16 residues. This CDR3 is CASSQERLAGGNEQFF. The CDR3 nucleotides are TGTGCCAGCAGCCAAGAACGGCTAGCGGGAGGCAATGAGCAGTTCTTC.

This chain joins TRBV20-1 and TRBJ1-1; D possibly corresponds to TRBD1 (5 bases). Germline V gives CDR1 DFQATT, CDR2 SNEGSKA (reference sequence). V was shortened by 0 bases and J by 0 bases, with 11 bases between the two germline ends. This CDR3 spans 15 amino acids. The CDR3 is CSARDREGLNTEAFF. In DNA form, the CDR3 reads TGCAGTGCTAGAGATAGGGAGGGACTGAACACTGAAGCTTTCTTT.

This clonotype was seen a few times. CDR3 region: CASSLWVWGSNQPQHF. The CDR3 nucleotides read TGTGCCAGCAGTTTATGGGTATGGGGAAGCAATCAGCCCCAGCATTTT. This chain joins TRBV28 and TRBJ1-5; D unclear. Looked up from germline, CDR1 is MDHEN and CDR2 is SYDVKM. V was trimmed by 0 bases and J by 1 base, leaving 10 bases between them. This CDR3 is 16 amino acids long.

This chain joins TRBV4-3 and TRBJ2-1; maybe TRBD1 (5 bases). The germline V gene encodes CDR1 LGHNA and CDR2 YSLEER. CDR3 length equals 15 residues. With 0 bases removed from V and 8 bases from J, the gap between germline ends came to 14 bases. In nucleotides, the CDR3 is TGCGCCAGCAGCCAAGATGGGGCCGCTTCGGATGAGCAGTTCTTC. This gives the protein CASSQDGAASDEQFF.

The V gene is TRBV20-1, the J gene TRBJ1-5, with 7 positions matching TRBD1. Germline CDR1 and CDR2: DFQATT and SNEGSKA (reference sequence). The V and J ends lost 5 bases and 0 bases, in that order; junction bases with no gene match: 10. The CDR3 spans 16 residues. CDR3 amino acids: CSAPRTGDPSNQPQHF. Written as DNA, the CDR3 is TGCAGTGCTCCGAGGACAGGAGATCCTAGCAATCAGCCCCAGCATTTT.

At least ten counts were recorded for this clonotype. V and J are TRBV30 and TRBJ1-1; a possible D gene is TRBD1 (5 bases). The CDR3 has 14 residues. Germline CDR1 and CDR2: GTSNPN and SVGIG (reference sequence). The germline V and J ends were trimmed by 2 bases and 3 bases, with 13 bases remaining between them. The CDR3: CAWSLLGGDTEAFF. The DNA of the CDR3 is TGTGCCTGGAGTCTCCTCGGGGGTGACACTGAAGCTTTCTTT.

The sample holds a few counts of this clonotype. V gene TRBV6-2 or TRBV6-3 combines with J gene TRBJ2-7; D gene uncertain. Deletions cut 8 bases from V and 2 bases from J, with 7 bases between. The CDR3 contains 11 residues. Per the germline V gene, CDR1 is MNHEY and CDR2 is SVGEGT. The CDR3 coding sequence is TGTGCCAGCGGGCCCGCCTACGAGCAGTACTTC. As protein: CASGPAYEQYF.

This clonotype was detected only a few times. The chain employs TRBV11-2 and TRBJ2-7; 9 positions agree with TRBD1. Losses at the gene ends were 6 bases for V and 2 bases for J; bases not matched to a gene: 8. Germline V gives CDR1 SGHAT, CDR2 FQNNGV. This CDR3 spans 15 amino acids. The CDR3 loop is CASRIPGQGPYEQYF. CDR3 DNA: TGTGCCAGCAGAATTCCGGGACAGGGTCCCTACGAGCAGTACTTC.

The chain couples TRBV7-9 to TRBJ2-4; TRBD1 matches 9 bases. The trim removed 4 bases at V and 2 bases at J, leaving 3 bases unmatched. The CDR3 runs 15 residues. The V gene's germline CDR1 is SEHNR and CDR2 FQNEAQ (reference sequence). CDR3 residues: CASSSYRGPKNIQYF. CDR3 sequence (DNA): TGTGCCAGCAGCTCTTACAGGGGGCCCAAAAACATTCAGTACTTC.

This clonotype was counted ten times or more. The rearrangement links TRBV3-1 to TRBJ2-7, with D perhaps TRBD1 (6 bases). The germline V gene encodes CDR1 LGHDT and CDR2 YNNKEL (reference sequence). CDR3 length: 12 amino acids. V shed 4 bases and J shed 6 bases, with 10 bases lying between them. CDR3 residues: CASSRTGSEQYF. CDR3 coding DNA: TGTGCCAGCAGCCGAACAGGGAGCGAGCAGTACTTC.

The V call is TRBV6-1, the J call TRBJ2-5; D may be TRBD2 (6 bases). Trimming left V 6 bases short and J 4 bases short, with 15 bases between. The germline CDR1 and CDR2 sequences are MNHNS and SASEGT. This CDR3 is 14 amino acids long. The CDR3, as DNA: TGTGCCAGCAGCACGGGACGGAGGGGAGAGACCCAGTACTTC. Translating gives CASSTGRRGETQYF.

This clonotype was seen only a few times. J is TRBJ2-1 and V is TRBV9, with 7 bases lining up with TRBD2. Germline CDR1 is SGDLS and CDR2 is YYNGEE. V lost 2 bases to trimming and J lost 6 bases; unmatched junction nucleotides: 8. The CDR3 totals 15 residues. The CDR3 spells CASSVGGSLVNEQFF. In nucleotides, the CDR3 is TGTGCCAGCAGCGTTGGCGGGAGTCTTGTCAATGAGCAGTTCTTC.

This clonotype came up a few times. The CDR3 protein is CATSDPGTGSSTQYF. In DNA, the CDR3 is TGTGCCACCAGTGACCCCGGGACAGGTTCATCGACCCAGTACTTC. The chain joins TRBV24-1 to TRBJ2-5; 8 bases line up with TRBD1. Germline-derived CDR1 and CDR2 are KGHDR and SFDVKD. With V trimmed by 4 bases and J by 7 bases, 10 bases remained unmatched. This CDR3 is 15 amino acids long.

CDR3 DNA sequence: TGTGCCAGCAGTTACAGGGCTGTTTCCTACGAGCAGTACTTC. Translated: CASSYRAVSYEQYF. This sequence joins TRBV6-2 or TRBV6-3 and TRBJ2-7, with D uncertain. This CDR3 contains 14 residues. V shed 2 bases and J shed 1 base, with 9 bases lying between them. Germline assignment: CDR1 MNHEY and CDR2 SVGEGT.

This clonotype was seen ten or more times. This sequence joins TRBV28 and TRBJ2-5, with 8 bases fitting TRBD2. Germline V lookup: CDR1 MDHEN, CDR2 SYDVKM. Trimming removed 5 bases from V and 5 bases from J; junction bases left unmatched: 7. CDR3 size: 14 residues. DNA for the CDR3: TGTGCCAGCAGTGTGATAGCGGGACTCGAGACCCAGTACTTC. The encoded protein is CASSVIAGLETQYF.

In its sample, this clonotype was seen many times. The chain has TRBV7-2 and TRBJ1-5; 7 nucleotides match TRBD1. Germline CDR1 is SGHTA and CDR2 is FQGNSA. The CDR3 totals 15 residues. V was clipped by 5 bases and J by 1 base; unmatched bases: 5. This chain's CDR3 is CASSRDSRSNQPQHF. The CDR3 DNA reads as TGTGCCAGCAGCCGGGACAGTCGGAGCAATCAGCCCCAGCATTTT.

V gene TRBV9 combines with J gene TRBJ2-1; D is perhaps TRBD2 (5 bases). In germline, CDR1 is SGDLS, CDR2 YYNGEE. V was clipped by 0 bases and J by 7 bases, with 14 bases between them. The CDR3 sequence is 15 residues long. DNA of the CDR3: TGTGCCAGCAGCGTAGGTACGGTTTCGGGGAATGAGCAGTTCTTC. Amino acid sequence: CASSVGTVSGNEQFF.

This clonotype was seen repeatedly, ten times or more. V gene TRBV12-3 or TRBV12-4 combines with J gene TRBJ2-3; 8 nucleotides align to TRBD2. The ends lost 7 bases at V and 3 bases at J; junction bases unmatched: 9. CDR3 size: 15 residues. In nucleotides, the CDR3 is TGTGCCAGCACCCCGGAGGGCGGGAGGACAGATACGCAGTATTTT. It specifies CASTPEGGRTDTQYF.

There are many counts of this clonotype. This chain links TRBV10-1 with TRBJ1-2; possibly TRBD1 for D (5 bases). V was cut by 4 bases and J by 7 bases, with 10 bases left in between. The CDR3 runs to 12 residues. The V gene's germline CDR1 is WNHNN and CDR2 SYGVQD (reference sequence). The CDR3, as DNA: TGCGCCAGCAGTGGGGACCTGAGTGGCTACACCTTC. It specifies CASSGDLSGYTF.

This clonotype was seen ten or more times. The chain carries TRBV3-1 and TRBJ2-1, with TRBD2 matching over 11 bases. The germline V gene encodes CDR1 LGHDT and CDR2 YNNKEL (reference sequence). This CDR3 contains 16 residues. The J segment lost 2 bases and the V segment lost 3 bases, leaving 3 bases of the junction unmatched. CDR3 in DNA: TGTGCCAGCAGCCATAGCGGGAGGGGTGCCTACAATGAGCAGTTCTTC. Protein product: CASSHSGRGAYNEQFF.

This clonotype has ten or more counts. This chain connects TRBV28 to TRBJ1-1; no clear D gene. The CDR3 is 14 amino acids. The V gene lost 3 bases and the J gene lost 1 base, with 9 bases spanning the gap. Germline values: CDR1 MDHEN, CDR2 SYDVKM. The CDR3 protein is CASSLPSGNTEAFF. The CDR3 DNA is TGTGCCAGCAGTTTGCCCTCTGGGAACACTGAAGCTTTCTTT.

The chain is built from TRBV5-1 and TRBJ2-7, with TRBD2 matching 10 bases. The V and J ends lost 3 bases and 7 bases, in that order; junction bases with no gene match: 10. CDR1 is SGHRS and CDR2 is YFSETQ in the germline V gene. The CDR3 runs 15 residues. DNA for the CDR3: TGCGCCAGCAGCTCGGGGGGAGCGGGAGGGCTGGAGCAGTACTTC. This gives the protein CASSSGGAGGLEQYF.

This clonotype occurred many times. The chain joins TRBV29-1 to TRBJ2-1; the match to TRBD2 covers 10 bases. The trim removed 3 bases at V and 0 bases at J, leaving 5 bases unmatched. Germline loops: CDR1 SQVTM, CDR2 ANQGSEA. CDR3 length: 16 residues. CDR3 DNA: TGCAGCGTTGAGGGACTAGCGAGGCGCTCCTACAATGAGCAGTTCTTC. This translates into CSVEGLARRSYNEQFF.

V and J are TRBV20-1 and TRBJ2-1; 9 bases align to TRBD2. The trim removed 3 bases at V and 3 bases at J, leaving 9 bases unmatched. CDR1 is DFQATT and CDR2 is SNEGSKA in the germline V gene (reference sequence). The CDR3 totals 16 residues. The DNA of the CDR3 is TGCAGTGCTAGGCGTCGAGGGACTAGCAGCTACAATGAGCAGTTCTTC. Translation gives CSARRRGTSSYNEQFF.

This clonotype has only one observation. The chain employs TRBV28 and TRBJ2-5, with 14 bases that match TRBD2. The V and J ends lost 7 bases and 3 bases, in that order; junction bases with no gene match: 1. Germline lookup yields CDR1 MDHEN and CDR2 SYDVKM. The CDR3 has 14 residues. CDR3 nucleotides: TGTGCCAGCACGACTAGCGGGGGGGAAGAGACCCAGTACTTC. Its translation: CASTTSGGEETQYF.

This clonotype was counted between two and nine times. The rearrangement uses TRBV18 and TRBJ2-3, with 8 bases matching TRBD2. CDR3 size: 15 residues. The germline V gene encodes CDR1 KGHSH and CDR2 LQKENI. Trimming cost V 5 bases and J 3 bases; bases outside gene matches: 7. CDR3 amino acids: CASSTTSGRTDTQYF. The CDR3 coding sequence is TGTGCCAGCTCAACCACTAGCGGTCGTACAGATACGCAGTATTTT.

The rearrangement links TRBV15 to TRBJ2-7; TRBD2 is a possible D gene (6 bases). The germline V and J ends were trimmed by 4 bases and 3 bases, with 25 bases remaining between them. This CDR3 has 18 residues. CDR1 and CDR2 (germline): LNHNV, YYDKDF (reference sequence). The CDR3 loop is CATSTLGGTTSPYYEQYF. The CDR3, as DNA: TGTGCCACCAGCACCCTGGGCGGGACCACAAGCCCCTACTACGAGCAGTACTTC.

This clonotype was detected only a few times. The rearrangement joins TRBV6-1 to TRBJ1-2; 9 nucleotides match TRBD1. The germline V gene has CDR1 MNHNS and CDR2 SASEGT. CDR3 length equals 17 residues. V lost 6 bases, J lost 2 bases, and 13 bases stayed unmatched. The CDR3 DNA sequence: TGTGCCAGCAGATCGACAGGGGGTAGCGGATTAAACTATGGCTACACCTTC. Translated, it gives CASRSTGGSGLNYGYTF.

This clonotype has a count of ten or more. The chain has TRBV5-1 and TRBJ1-1, with D perhaps matching TRBD1 (5 bases). Trimming pared 6 bases from V and 1 base from J, leaving 13 bases between. The CDR3 length is 14 residues. The germline V gene has CDR1 SGHRS and CDR2 YFSETQ. CDR3 in amino acids: CASNQGPTNTEAFF. Written as DNA, the CDR3 is TGCGCCAGCAACCAGGGACCTACGAACACTGAAGCTTTCTTT.